The 5 T cell receptor beta chains below all came from one sample that was sequenced in a study of T cells in women clearing cervical HPV infection. Sequenced by immunoSEQ multiplex PCR; TCRdb stores in-frame clones only, minus some. This table holds tens of thousands of clones. Sequenced material: blood buffy coat. The receptors come from a woman aged 18 to 75 with a cervical HPV16 infection that either progressed to CIN3+ or cleared (not recorded which).

A remark on this clone: The DNA ends 3 residues before the CDR3 does, and the rest of the CDR3 is filled in from the germline J gene. The V and J genes are TRBV5-1 and TRBJ1-4; TRBD1 agrees at 8 bases. Per germline, CDR1 SGHRS and CDR2 YFSETQ. The length of the CDR3 is 14 residues. The chain's CDR3 is CASSLGTGNSPLFF. Incomplete CDR3 DNA: TGCGCCAGCAGCTTGGGGACAGGGAATTCACCA.

Frequency places this clone as medium-sized. The CDR3 end is not reached by the read, which stops 3 residues before it; the germline J gene fills it in. This chain joins TRBV19 and TRBJ2-1; 8 nucleotides line up with TRBD2. After removal of 11 bases from V and 0 bases from J, the junction contained 6 bases not matched to a gene. Germline lookup yields CDR1 LNHDA and CDR2 SQIVND (reference sequence). This CDR3 region has 14 residues. The CDR3 DNA, read in part, is TGTGCCGCCTCCCTAGCGGGCTCCTACAATGAG. Amino acids: CAASLAGSYNE. The entire CDR3 sequence reads CAASLAGSYNEQFF.

In the case of this clone: The sequenced fragment ends 3 residues before the CDR3 boundary, so the rest is inferred from the germline J gene. This chain connects TRBV12-3 or TRBV12-4 to TRBJ2-3; D might be TRBD2 (6 bases). CDR3 length: 14 amino acids. V lost 6 bases to trimming and J lost 8 bases, with 18 bases between them. The part of the CDR3 DNA that was read is TGTGCCAGCAGCCTCGGGGACTCCCGGGCTACG. Translated, it gives CASSLGDSRAT. In full, the CDR3 is CASSLGDSRATQYF.

About this clone itself: The read ends 3 residues before the CDR3 terminus; that terminus is restored from the germline J gene. J is TRBJ2-7 and V is TRBV5-1, with 8 bases matching TRBD2. The CDR3 is 16 residues long. Germline CDR1 reads SGHRS; CDR2 reads YFSETQ. With V trimmed by 0 bases and J by 3 bases, 8 bases remained unmatched. The CDR3 DNA, read in part, is TGCGCCAGCAGCTTGGAGAGCGGGGGAGCGAACTACGAG. Residues: CASSLESGGANYE. The CDR3 reads in full as CASSLESGGANYEQYF.

Regarding this clone: Sequencing ends 3 residues short of the CDR3 end; the germline J gene provides the rest. V is TRBV18 and J is TRBJ1-1, with D uncertain. CDR1 and CDR2 (germline): KGHSH, LQKENI. V was pared by 3 bases and J by 0 bases, with 11 bases between. This CDR3 comprises 15 residues. This chain's CDR3 is CASSPRSGLNTEAFF. The CDR3 bases that were read are TGTGCCAGCTCACCCCGCTCGGGGTTGAACACTGAA.